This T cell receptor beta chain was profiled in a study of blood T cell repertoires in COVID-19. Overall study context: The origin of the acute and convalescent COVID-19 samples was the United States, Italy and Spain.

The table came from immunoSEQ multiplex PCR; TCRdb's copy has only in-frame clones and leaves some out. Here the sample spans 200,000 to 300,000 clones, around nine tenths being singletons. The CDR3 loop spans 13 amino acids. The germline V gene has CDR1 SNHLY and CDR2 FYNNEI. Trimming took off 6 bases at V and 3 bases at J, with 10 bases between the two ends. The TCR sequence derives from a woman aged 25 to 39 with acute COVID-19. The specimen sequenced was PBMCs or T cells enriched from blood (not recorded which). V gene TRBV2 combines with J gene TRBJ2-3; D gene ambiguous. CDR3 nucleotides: TGTGCCAGCAGATGGCTAGAGACAGATACGCAGTATTTT. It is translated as CASRWLETDTQYF.